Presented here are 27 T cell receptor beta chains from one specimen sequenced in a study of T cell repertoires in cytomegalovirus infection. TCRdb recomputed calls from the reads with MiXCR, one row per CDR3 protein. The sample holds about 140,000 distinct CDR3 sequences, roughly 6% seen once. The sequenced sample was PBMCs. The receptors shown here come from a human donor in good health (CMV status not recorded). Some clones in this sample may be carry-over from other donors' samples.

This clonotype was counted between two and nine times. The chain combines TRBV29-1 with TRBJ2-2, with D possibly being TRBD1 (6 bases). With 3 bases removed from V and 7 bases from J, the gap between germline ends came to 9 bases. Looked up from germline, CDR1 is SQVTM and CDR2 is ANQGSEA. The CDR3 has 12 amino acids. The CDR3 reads CSVDRGGGELFF. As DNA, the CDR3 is TGCAGCGTTGACAGGGGTGGCGGGGAGCTGTTTTTT.

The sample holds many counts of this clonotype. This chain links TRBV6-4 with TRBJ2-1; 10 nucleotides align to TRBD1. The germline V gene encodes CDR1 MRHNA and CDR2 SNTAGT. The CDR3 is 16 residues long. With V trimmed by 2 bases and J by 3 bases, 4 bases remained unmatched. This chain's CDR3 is CASSDHGTGDYNEQFF. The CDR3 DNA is TGTGCCAGCAGTGACCATGGGACAGGGGACTACAATGAGCAGTTCTTC.

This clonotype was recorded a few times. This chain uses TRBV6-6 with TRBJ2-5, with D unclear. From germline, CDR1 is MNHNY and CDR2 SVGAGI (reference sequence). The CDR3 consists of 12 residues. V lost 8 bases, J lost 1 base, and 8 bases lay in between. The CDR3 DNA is TGTGCCAGCGCGTCTCTCCAAGAGACCCAGTACTTC. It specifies CASASLQETQYF.

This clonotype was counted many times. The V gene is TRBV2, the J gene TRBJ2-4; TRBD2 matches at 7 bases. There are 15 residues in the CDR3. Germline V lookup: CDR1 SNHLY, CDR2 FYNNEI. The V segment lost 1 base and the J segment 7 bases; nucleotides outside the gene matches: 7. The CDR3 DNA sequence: TGTGCCAGCAGTGAAGAGGGAGCGGGGAGCAACATTCAGTACTTC. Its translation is CASSEEGAGSNIQYF.

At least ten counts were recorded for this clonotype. CDR3 sequence (DNA): TGTGCCAGCAACCCTGGTATAGATACGCAGTATTTT. It translates to CASNPGIDTQYF. The genes are TRBV7-2 and TRBJ2-3; D is unclear. The CDR3 totals 12 residues. Germline V gene sequence: CDR1 SGHTA, CDR2 FQGNSA. Trimming left V 7 bases short and J 5 bases short, with 10 bases between.

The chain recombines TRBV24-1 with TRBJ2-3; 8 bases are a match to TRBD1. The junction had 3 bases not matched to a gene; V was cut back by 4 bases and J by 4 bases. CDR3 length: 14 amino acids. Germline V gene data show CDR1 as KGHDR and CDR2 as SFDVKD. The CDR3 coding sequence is TGTGCCACCAGTGAGCGGACAGGGCCAGATACGCAGTATTTT. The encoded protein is CATSERTGPDTQYF.

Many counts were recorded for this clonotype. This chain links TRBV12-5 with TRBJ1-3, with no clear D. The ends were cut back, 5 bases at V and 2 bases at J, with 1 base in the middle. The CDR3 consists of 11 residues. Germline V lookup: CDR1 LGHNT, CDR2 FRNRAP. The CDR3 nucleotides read TGTGCTAGTGGTACTGGAAACACCATATATTTT. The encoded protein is CASGTGNTIYF.

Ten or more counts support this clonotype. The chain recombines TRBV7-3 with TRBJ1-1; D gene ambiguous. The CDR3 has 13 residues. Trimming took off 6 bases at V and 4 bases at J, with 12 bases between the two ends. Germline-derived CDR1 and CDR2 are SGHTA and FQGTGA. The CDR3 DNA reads TGTGCCAGCAGTATCAATACAGTCACTGAAGCTTTCTTT. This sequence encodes CASSINTVTEAFF.

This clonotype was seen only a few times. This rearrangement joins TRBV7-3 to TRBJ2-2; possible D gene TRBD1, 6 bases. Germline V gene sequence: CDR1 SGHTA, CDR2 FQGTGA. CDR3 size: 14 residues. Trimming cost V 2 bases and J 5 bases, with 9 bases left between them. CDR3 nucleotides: TGTGCCAGCAGCTTAGGGCAGGGGACCGGGGAGCTGTTTTTT. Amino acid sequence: CASSLGQGTGELFF.

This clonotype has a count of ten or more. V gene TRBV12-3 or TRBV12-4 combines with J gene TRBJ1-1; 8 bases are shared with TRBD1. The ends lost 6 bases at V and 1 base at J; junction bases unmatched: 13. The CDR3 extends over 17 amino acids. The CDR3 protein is CASSYGVWTGPNTEAFF. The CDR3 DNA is TGTGCCAGCAGCTACGGAGTATGGACAGGGCCGAACACTGAAGCTTTCTTT.

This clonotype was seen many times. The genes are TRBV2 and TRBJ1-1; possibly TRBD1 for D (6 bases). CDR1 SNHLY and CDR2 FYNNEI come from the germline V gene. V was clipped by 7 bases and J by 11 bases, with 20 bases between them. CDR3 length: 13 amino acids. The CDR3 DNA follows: TGTGCCAGCACTCTAGGGGGGCCGGGGACGGCTTTCTTT. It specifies CASTLGGPGTAFF.

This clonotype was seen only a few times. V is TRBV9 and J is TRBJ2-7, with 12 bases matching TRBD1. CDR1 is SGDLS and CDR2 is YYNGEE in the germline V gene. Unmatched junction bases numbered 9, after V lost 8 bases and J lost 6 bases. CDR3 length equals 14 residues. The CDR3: CASGRGQGASEQYF. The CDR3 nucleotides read TGTGCCAGTGGGAGGGGACAGGGGGCGTCCGAGCAGTACTTC.

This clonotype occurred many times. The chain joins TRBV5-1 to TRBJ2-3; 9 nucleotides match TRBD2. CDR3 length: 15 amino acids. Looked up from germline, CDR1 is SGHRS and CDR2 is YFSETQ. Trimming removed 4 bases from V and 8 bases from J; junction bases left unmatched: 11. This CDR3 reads CASSISGGQAGTQYF. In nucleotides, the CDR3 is TGCGCCAGCAGCATTAGCGGGGGCCAGGCGGGTACGCAGTATTTT. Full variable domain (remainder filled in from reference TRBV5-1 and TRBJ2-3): KAGVTQTPRYLIKTRGQQVTLSCSPISGHRSVSWYQQTPGQGLQFLFEYFSETQRNKGNFPGRFSGRQFSNSRSEMNVSTLELGDSALYLCASSISGGQAGTQYFGPGTRLTVL.

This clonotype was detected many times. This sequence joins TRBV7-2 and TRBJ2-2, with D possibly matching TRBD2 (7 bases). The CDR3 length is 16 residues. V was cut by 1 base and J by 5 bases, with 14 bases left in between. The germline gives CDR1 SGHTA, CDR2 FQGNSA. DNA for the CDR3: TGTGCCAGCAGCTTAGTGGGGGGGCGGGATACCGGGGAGCTGTTTTTT. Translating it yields CASSLVGGRDTGELFF.

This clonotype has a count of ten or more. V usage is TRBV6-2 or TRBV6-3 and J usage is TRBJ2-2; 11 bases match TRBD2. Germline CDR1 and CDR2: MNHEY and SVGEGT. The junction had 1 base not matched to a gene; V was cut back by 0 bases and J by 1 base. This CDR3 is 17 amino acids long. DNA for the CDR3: TGTGCCAGCAGTTACTCCGGACTAGCGGGGAACACCGGGGAGCTGTTTTTT. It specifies CASSYSGLAGNTGELFF.

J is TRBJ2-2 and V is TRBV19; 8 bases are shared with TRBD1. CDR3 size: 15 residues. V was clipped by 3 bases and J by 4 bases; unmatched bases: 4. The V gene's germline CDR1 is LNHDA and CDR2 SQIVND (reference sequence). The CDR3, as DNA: TGTGCCAGTAGTATCGCAGGGGGCAGCACCGGGGAGCTGTTTTTT. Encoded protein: CASSIAGGSTGELFF.

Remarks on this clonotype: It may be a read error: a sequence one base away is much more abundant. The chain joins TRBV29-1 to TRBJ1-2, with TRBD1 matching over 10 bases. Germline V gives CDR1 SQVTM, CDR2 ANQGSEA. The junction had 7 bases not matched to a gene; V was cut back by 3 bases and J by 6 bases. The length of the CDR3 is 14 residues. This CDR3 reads CSVDPTGGANGYTF. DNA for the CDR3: TGCAGCGTTGACCCGACAGGGGGCGCGAATGGCTACACCTTC. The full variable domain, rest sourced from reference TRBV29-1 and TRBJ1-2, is SAVISQKPSRDICQRGTSLTIQCQVDSQVTMMFWYRQQPGQSLTLIATANQGSEATYESGFVIDKFPISRPNLTFSTLTVSNMSPEDSSIYLCSVDPTGGANGYTFGSGTRLTVV.

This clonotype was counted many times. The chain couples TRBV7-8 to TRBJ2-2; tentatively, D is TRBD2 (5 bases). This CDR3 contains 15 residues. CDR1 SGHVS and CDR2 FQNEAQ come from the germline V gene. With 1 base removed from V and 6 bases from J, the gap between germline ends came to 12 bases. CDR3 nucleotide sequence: TGTGCCAGCAGCTTAGGGTCGGGGTTCGCCGGGGAGCTGTTTTTT. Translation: CASSLGSGFAGELFF.

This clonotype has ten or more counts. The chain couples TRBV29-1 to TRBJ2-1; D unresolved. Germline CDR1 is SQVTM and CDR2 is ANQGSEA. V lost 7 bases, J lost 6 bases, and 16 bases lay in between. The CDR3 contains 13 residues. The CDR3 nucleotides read TGCAGCGGAACAGACCTGGTCCCCAATGAGCAGTTCTTC. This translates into CSGTDLVPNEQFF.

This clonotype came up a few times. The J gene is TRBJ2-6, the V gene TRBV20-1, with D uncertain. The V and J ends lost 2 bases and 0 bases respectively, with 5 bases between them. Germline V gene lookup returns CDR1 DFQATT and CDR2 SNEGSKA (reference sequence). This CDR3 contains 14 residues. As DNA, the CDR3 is TGCAGTGCTAGAATCGACTCTGGGGCCAACGTCCTGACTTTC. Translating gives CSARIDSGANVLTF.

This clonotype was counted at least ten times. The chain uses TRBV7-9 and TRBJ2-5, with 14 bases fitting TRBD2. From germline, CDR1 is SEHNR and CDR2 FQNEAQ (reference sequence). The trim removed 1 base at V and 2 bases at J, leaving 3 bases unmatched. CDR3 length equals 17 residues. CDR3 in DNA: TGTGCCAGCAGCTTAGACGGGACTAGCGGGAGACAAGAGACCCAGTACTTC. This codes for CASSLDGTSGRQETQYF.

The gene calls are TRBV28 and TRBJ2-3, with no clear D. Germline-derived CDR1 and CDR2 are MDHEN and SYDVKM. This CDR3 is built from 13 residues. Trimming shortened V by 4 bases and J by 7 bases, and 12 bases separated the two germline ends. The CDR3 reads CASSSLGGNTQYF. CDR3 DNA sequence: TGTGCCAGCAGTTCCCTAGGCGGAAATACGCAGTATTTT. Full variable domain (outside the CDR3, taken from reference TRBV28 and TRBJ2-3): DVKVTQSSRYLVKRTGEKVFLECVQDMDHENMFWYRQDPGLGLRLIYFSYDVKMKEKGDIPEGYSVSREKKERFSLILESASTNQTSMYLCASSSLGGNTQYFGPGTRLTVL.

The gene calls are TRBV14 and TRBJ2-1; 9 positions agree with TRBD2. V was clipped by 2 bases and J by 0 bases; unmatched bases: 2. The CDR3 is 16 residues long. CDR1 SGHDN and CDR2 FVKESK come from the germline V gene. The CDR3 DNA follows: TGTGCCAGCAGCCAAAGCGGGGGGCCCTCCTACAATGAGCAGTTCTTC. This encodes CASSQSGGPSYNEQFF. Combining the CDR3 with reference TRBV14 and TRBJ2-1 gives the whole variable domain EAGVTQFPSHSVIEKGQTVTLRCDPISGHDNLYWYRRVMGKEIKFLLHFVKESKQDESGMPNNRFLAERTGGTYSTLKVQPAELEDSGVYFCASSQSGGPSYNEQFFGPGTRLTVL.

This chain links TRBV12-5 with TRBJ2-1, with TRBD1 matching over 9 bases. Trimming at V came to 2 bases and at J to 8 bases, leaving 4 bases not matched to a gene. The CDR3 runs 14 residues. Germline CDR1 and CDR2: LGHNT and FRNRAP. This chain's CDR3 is CASGLTGGADEQFF. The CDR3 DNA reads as TGTGCTAGTGGTTTGACAGGGGGCGCGGATGAGCAGTTCTTC.

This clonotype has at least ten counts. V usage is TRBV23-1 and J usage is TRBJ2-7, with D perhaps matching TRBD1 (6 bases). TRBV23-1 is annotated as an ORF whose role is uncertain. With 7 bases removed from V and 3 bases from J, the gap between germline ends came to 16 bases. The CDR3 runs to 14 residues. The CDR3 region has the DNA TGCGCCAGCATACCTGATCCAGGGGTCTACGAGCAGTACTTC. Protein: CASIPDPGVYEQYF.

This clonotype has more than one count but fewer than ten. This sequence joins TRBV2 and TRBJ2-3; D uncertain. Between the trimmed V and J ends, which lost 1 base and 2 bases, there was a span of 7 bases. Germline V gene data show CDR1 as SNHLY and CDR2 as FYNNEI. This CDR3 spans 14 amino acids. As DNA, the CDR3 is TGTGCCAGCAGTGAAGACAGCCACACAGATACGCAGTATTTT. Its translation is CASSEDSHTDTQYF.

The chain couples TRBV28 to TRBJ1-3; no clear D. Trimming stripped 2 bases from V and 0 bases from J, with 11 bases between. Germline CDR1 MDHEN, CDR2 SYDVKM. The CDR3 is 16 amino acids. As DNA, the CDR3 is TGTGCCAGCAGTTTACCAGGTGTCGCCTCTGGAAACACCATATATTTT. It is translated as CASSLPGVASGNTIYF.